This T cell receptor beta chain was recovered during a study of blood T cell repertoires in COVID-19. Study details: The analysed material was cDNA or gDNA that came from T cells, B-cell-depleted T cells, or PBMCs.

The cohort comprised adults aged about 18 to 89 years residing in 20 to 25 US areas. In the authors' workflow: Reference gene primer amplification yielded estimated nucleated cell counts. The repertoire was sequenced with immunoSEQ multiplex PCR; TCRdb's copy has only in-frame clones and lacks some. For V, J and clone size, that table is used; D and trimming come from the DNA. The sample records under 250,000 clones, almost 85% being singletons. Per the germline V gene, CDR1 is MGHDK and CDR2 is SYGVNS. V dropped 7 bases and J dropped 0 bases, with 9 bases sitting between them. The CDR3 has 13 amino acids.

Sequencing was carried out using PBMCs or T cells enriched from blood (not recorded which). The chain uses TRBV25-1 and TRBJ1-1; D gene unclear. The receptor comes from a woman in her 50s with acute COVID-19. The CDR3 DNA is TGTGCCAGCACCGGAGAGGTGAACACTGAAGCTTTCTTT. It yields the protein CASTGEVNTEAFF.